This entry describes one T cell receptor beta chain. In germline, CDR1 is SGHAT, CDR2 FQNNGV. V was trimmed by 3 bases and J by 5 bases, leaving 8 bases between them. There are 13 residues in the CDR3. This entry is derived from a study of T cell changes during pregnancy in multiple sclerosis. The assay was immunoSEQ multiplex PCR, and TCRdb's table has in-frame clones only and misses some. The sample has 85,000 to 110,000 clones, 92% seen once. The source material was peripheral blood, sampled after pregnancy. This clonotype was obtained from a female donor with multiple sclerosis, enrolled in a pregnancy study. The chain has TRBV11-2 and TRBJ2-1; D unresolved. The CDR3 DNA is TGTGCCAGCAGCTTTCTCTTCGACAATGAGCAGTTCTTC. It specifies CASSFLFDNEQFF.